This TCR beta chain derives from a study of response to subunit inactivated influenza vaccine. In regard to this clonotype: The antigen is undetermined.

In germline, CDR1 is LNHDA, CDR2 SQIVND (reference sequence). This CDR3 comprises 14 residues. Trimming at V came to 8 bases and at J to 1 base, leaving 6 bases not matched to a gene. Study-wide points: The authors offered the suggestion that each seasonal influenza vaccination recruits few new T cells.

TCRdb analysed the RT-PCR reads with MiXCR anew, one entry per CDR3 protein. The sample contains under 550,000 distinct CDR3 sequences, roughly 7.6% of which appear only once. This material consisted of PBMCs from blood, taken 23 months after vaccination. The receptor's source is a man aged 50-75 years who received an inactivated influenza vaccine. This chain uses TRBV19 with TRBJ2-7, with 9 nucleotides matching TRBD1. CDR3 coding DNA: TGTGCCAGTTCCGGGACAGGGACGTCCTACGAGCAGTACTTC. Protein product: CASSGTGTSYEQYF.